This T cell receptor beta chain was sequenced for a study of cytomegalovirus exposure and HLA in healthy donors. The junction had 3 bases not matched to a gene; V was cut back by 5 bases and J by 6 bases. Germline CDR1 KGHSH, CDR2 LQKENI. This CDR3 has 13 amino acids. Clones were read by immunoSEQ multiplex PCR, and TCRdb kept only the in-frame ones, dropping some. The data contain 150,000 to 200,000 clones, roughly 96% of them singletons. Input material: PBMCs. The rearrangement links TRBV18 to TRBJ2-2; 7 bases align to TRBD1. The source of this sequence is a woman aged 18 to 35 in good health and CMV-seronegative. CDR3 DNA: TGTGCCAGCTCATCCCAGGGGGCCGGGGAGCTGTTTTTT. Its protein is CASSSQGAGELFF.